This is a list of T cell receptor beta chains from one sample in a study of shared clonotypes between healthy human individuals. Clones were read by immunoSEQ multiplex PCR, and TCRdb kept only the in-frame ones, dropping some. The sample records millions of clones, about 95% being singletons. The sequenced material came from naive CD8+ T cells sorted from blood. Receptor source: a young man in good health. Each CDR3 is given with its conserved first and last residue. D genes are given only for firm matches. Clone size is stated in some rows and not others, as once, few, many or a class when expanded.

>NA|TRBJ2-2|TRBV30|once|13
TGTGCCTGGAGTGTTCTGGGGGCCGGGGAGCTGTTTTTT
CAWSVLGAGELFF
>TRBD2|TRBJ2-3|TRBV4-3|once|17
TGCGCCAGCAGCCAAGATTTGTCTAGCGGAAGCACAGATACGCAGTATTTT
CASSQDLSSGSTDTQYF
>NA|TRBJ2-5|TRBV5-1|NA|13
TGCGCCACCCCGACCCCCGGAGGAGAGACCCAGTACTTC
CATPTPGGETQYF
>TRBD1|TRBJ2-7|TRBV4-3|NA|14
TGCGCCAGCAGTCCCGGGACAGGGGCCTACGAGCAGTACTTC
CASSPGTGAYEQYF
>NA|TRBJ2-1|TRBV5-1|NA|13
TGCGCCAGCAGCTTGGCTGGGGCCGATGAGCAGTTCTTC
CASSLAGADEQFF
>TRBD1|TRBJ2-7|TRBV5-6|NA|16
TGTGCCAGCAGCTTGGCGACAGGGGGTGTGTTCTACGAGCAGTACTTC
CASSLATGGVFYEQYF
>TRBD1|TRBJ2-3|TRBV5-6|NA|17
TGTGCCAGCAGCACCTTGGAGGGACAGGGGTACACAGATACGCAGTATTTT
CASSTLEGQGYTDTQYF
>TRBD2|TRBJ2-1|TRBV10-1|NA|15
TGCGCCAGCAGTGAGGGGACTAGCCCCTACAATGAGCAGTTCTTC
CASSEGTSPYNEQFF
>NA|TRBJ2-3|TRBV11-2|NA|16
TGTGCCAGCAGCTTAGAGGTACCCTGGAGCACAGATACGCAGTATTTT
CASSLEVPWSTDTQYF
>TRBD2|TRBJ2-7|TRBV11-2|NA|16
TGTGCCAGCAGCTTAAGAGTACTAGCGGGAAGGGTTGAGCAGTACTTC
CASSLRVLAGRVEQYF
>NA|TRBJ2-2|TRBV5-1|NA|14
TGCGCCAGCAGCTTGGCCGCGAACACCGGGGAGCTGTTTTTT
CASSLAANTGELFF
>NA|TRBJ1-1|TRBV19|NA|13
TGTGCCAGTAGTATAGATCTGAACACTGAAGCTTTCTTT
CASSIDLNTEAFF
>TRBD2|TRBJ2-7|TRBV4-1|NA|17
TGCGCCAGCAGCCAAGATTTTCCGACTAGCGGGGCCTACGAGCAGTACTTC
CASSQDFPTSGAYEQYF
>NA|TRBJ2-3|TRBV27|NA|13
TGTGCCAGCAGCGGGGGTAGGACAGATACGCAGTATTTT
CASSGGRTDTQYF
>NA|TRBJ2-7|TRBV10-3|NA|13
TGTGCCATCAGCCCCGGACAGATCTACGAGCAGTACTTC
CAISPGQIYEQYF
>NA|TRBJ1-2|TRBV7-8|NA|14
TGTGCCAGCAGCTTAGGAATAGGGTCCTATGGCTACACCTTC
CASSLGIGSYGYTF
>NA|TRBJ2-2|TRBV11-2|once|15
TGTGCCAGCAGCTTAGGGGATTGCAACACCGGGGAGCTGTTTTTT
CASSLGDCNTGELFF
>NA|TRBJ1-1|TRBV27|NA|13
TGTGCCAGCAGTTTCTCGGGGAACACTGTAGCTTTCTTT
CASSFSGNTVAFF
>TRBD1|TRBJ2-7|TRBV7-9|NA|16
TGTGCCAGCAGCTTAGCCCCGACAGGGGAGACCTACGAGCAGTACTTC
CASSLAPTGETYEQYF
>NA|TRBJ2-3|TRBV10-3|few|13
TGTGCCATCAGTGAGTCGATTCAGGCGGCGCAGTATTTT
CAISESIQAAQYF
>TRBD1|TRBJ2-7|TRBV27|NA|14
TGTGCCAGCAGTACCGGACAGGCCGCCTACGAGCAGTACTTC
CASSTGQAAYEQYF
>NA|TRBJ2-3|TRBV28|NA|15
TGTGCCAGCAGTTTAAGGATCCCTCGAGTAGATACGCAGTATTTT
CASSLRIPRVDTQYF
>TRBD1|TRBJ1-5|TRBV6-1|NA|15
TGTGCCAGCAGTGAATGGGACAGAGGCAATCAGCCCCAGCATTTT
CASSEWDRGNQPQHF
>NA|TRBJ2-7|TRBV4-1|NA|15
TGCGCCAGCAGCCATGTAGTGCAGGGACCCTACGAGCAGTACTTC
CASSHVVQGPYEQYF
>NA|TRBJ2-5|TRBV28|NA|17
TGTGCCAGCATGGCGGGCCTTTACAGGGGGGGTCAAGAGACCCAGTACTTC
CASMAGLYRGGQETQYF
>NA|TRBJ1-1|TRBV10-1|NA|16
TGCGCCAGCAGTGATCGTGATTATGTTCGGAGCACTGAAGCTTTCTTT
CASSDRDYVRSTEAFF
>NA|TRBJ2-1|TRBV12-5|NA|12
TGTGCTAGTGGTTTGTCCGGGGATGAGCAGTTCTTC
CASGLSGDEQFF
>NA|TRBJ2-3|TRBV6-5|NA|15
TGTGCCAGCAGGGGGGCGGGCGATAGCACAGATACGCAGTATTTT
CASRGAGDSTDTQYF
>TRBD1|TRBJ1-6|TRBV6-4|NA|17
TGTGCCAGCTACGACAGGGTAGTCGGGTTCCATAATTCACCCCTCCACTTT
CASYDRVVGFHNSPLHF
>TRBD2|TRBJ2-3|TRBV9|NA|16
TGTGCCAGCAGCGTAGGGAGCGGGACTAGCACAGATACGCAGTATTTT
CASSVGSGTSTDTQYF
>NA|TRBJ1-2|TRBV5-1|NA|17
TGCGCCAGCAGCTTCATGGGGGGCGGTGCGGCGAACTATGGCTACACCTTC
CASSFMGGGAANYGYTF
>TRBD2|TRBJ2-5|TRBV5-6|NA|16
TGTGCCAGCAGCGTCCTAATGCGGGAGGACCAAGAGACCCAGTACTTC
CASSVLMREDQETQYF
>NA|TRBJ2-1|TRBV7-8|once|16
TGTGCCAGCAGCCCGCACGACAGGTTCTCCTACAATGAGCAGTTCTTC
CASSPHDRFSYNEQFF
>TRBD1|TRBJ1-5|TRBV19|NA|14
TGTGCCAGTAGTACGGGACAGGGGGTTCAGCCCCAGCATTTT
CASSTGQGVQPQHF
>NA|TRBJ2-7|TRBV5-1|NA|14
TGCGCCAGCAGCTTGGTAGAGGGATCCTACGAGCAGTACTTC
CASSLVEGSYEQYF
>TRBD2|TRBJ2-2|TRBV9|NA|13
TGTGCCAGCAGCCTCGGGGGGACCGGGGAGCTGTTTTTT
CASSLGGTGELFF
>NA|TRBJ2-7|TRBV4-1|NA|14
TGCGCCAGCAGCCATCGGGCCGAGGAGCACGAGCAGTACTTC
CASSHRAEEHEQYF
>NA|TRBJ1-4|TRBV2|NA|14
TGTGCCAGCAGTGAGGACGGCCTGGGGGAAAAACTGTTTTTT
CASSEDGLGEKLFF
>TRBD1|TRBJ1-2|TRBV18|NA|14
TGTGCCAGCTCCCCCGGACAGGGAGATTATGGCTACACCTTC
CASSPGQGDYGYTF
>NA|TRBJ2-3|TRBV9|once|17
TGTGCCAGCAGCCCTAGGTTGTCGGGGTATAGCACAGATACGCAGTATTTT
CASSPRLSGYSTDTQYF
>NA|TRBJ2-2|TRBV4-1|NA|15
TGCGCCAGCAGCCAAGTTACAGGCTACACCGGGGAGCTGTTTTTT
CASSQVTGYTGELFF
>NA|TRBJ2-7|TRBV30|NA|16
TGTGCCTGGAGTGCCCCTGGGGAGGACCTCTCCTACGAGCAGTACTTC
CAWSAPGEDLSYEQYF
>NA|TRBJ1-5|TRBV10-1|NA|14
TGCGCCACCAGTGAGTATGGGAGAAATCAGCCCCAGCATTTT
CATSEYGRNQPQHF
>NA|TRBJ1-1|TRBV6-5|NA|14
TGTGCCAGCAGTTCCGGGACTACTGGCTCTGAAGCTTTCTTT
CASSSGTTGSEAFF
>TRBD1|TRBJ2-7|TRBV7-6|once|13
TGTGCCAGCAGCCTCGACAGGGGGGAGGAGCAGTACTTC
CASSLDRGEEQYF
>TRBD2|TRBJ2-1|TRBV5-5|NA|17
TGTGCCAGCAGCTCAGAGGGGCCGGGACTAGCGGGAGAAGAGCAGTTCTTC
CASSSEGPGLAGEEQFF
>NA|TRBJ2-1|TRBV25-1|NA|15
TGTGCCAGCAGTGCGACGGGACTCTCCTACAATGAGCAGTTCTTC
CASSATGLSYNEQFF
>NA|TRBJ2-1|TRBV28|NA|12
TGTGCCAGCAGTCCTGACGGGGGTGAGCAGTTCTTC
CASSPDGGEQFF
>TRBD1|TRBJ2-2|TRBV7-3|NA|17
TGTGCCAGCAGCACAGGACAGGCGGAACTGGACACCGGGGAGCTGTTTTTT
CASSTGQAELDTGELFF
>TRBD1|TRBJ1-2|TRBV5-4|NA|13
TGTGCCAGCAGTTCCGGGACAGCTTATGGCTACACCTTC
CASSSGTAYGYTF
>NA|TRBJ1-2|TRBV21-1|NA|12
TGTGCCAGCAAGGACAGGGTAGGTGGCTACACCTTC
CASKDRVGGYTF
>NA|TRBJ1-1|TRBV5-4|NA|14
TGTGCCAGCAGCTTGCGAGGGTCCCCCACTGAAGCTTTCTTT
CASSLRGSPTEAFF